This T cell receptor beta chain is drawn from a study of blood T cell repertoires in COVID-19. TCRdb's table, derived via immunoSEQ multiplex PCR, lists solely in-frame clones and lacks some. This sample has roughly 310,000 clones, with about nine tenths found just once. Germline V CDR1 and CDR2: LGHDT, YNNKEL (reference sequence). CDR3 length: 18 amino acids. With 4 bases clipped from V and 5 bases from J, the junction kept 10 bases outside the gene matches. The chain is built from TRBV3-1 (or the pseudogene TRBV3-2) and TRBJ2-1; 14 positions match TRBD2. Sequencing was done on a sample of peripheral blood. The receptor was isolated from a woman in her twenties or thirties with COVID-19, enrolled during active disease. CDR3 residues: CASSLGTSGRRVNNEQFF. CDR3 bases: TGTGCCAGCAGCCTGGGGACTAGCGGGAGAAGAGTTAACAATGAGCAGTTCTTC.